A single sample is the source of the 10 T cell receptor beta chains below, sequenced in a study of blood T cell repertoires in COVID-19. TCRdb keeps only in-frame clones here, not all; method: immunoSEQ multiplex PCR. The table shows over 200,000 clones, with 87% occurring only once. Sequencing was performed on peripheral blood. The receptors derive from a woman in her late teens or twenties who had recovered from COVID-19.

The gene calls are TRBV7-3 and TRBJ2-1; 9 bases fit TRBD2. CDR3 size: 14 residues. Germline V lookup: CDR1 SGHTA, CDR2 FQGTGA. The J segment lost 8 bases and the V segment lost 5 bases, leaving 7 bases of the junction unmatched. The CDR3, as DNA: TGTGCCAGCAGCCCCTCCGGGACTAGCTATGAGCAGTTCTTC. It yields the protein CASSPSGTSYEQFF.

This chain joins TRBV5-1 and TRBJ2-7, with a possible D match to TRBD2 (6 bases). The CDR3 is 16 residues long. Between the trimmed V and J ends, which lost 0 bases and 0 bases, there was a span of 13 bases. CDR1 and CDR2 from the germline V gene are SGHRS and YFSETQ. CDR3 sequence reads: CASSLETSWVSYEQYF. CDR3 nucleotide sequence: TGCGCCAGCAGCTTGGAGACTAGTTGGGTCTCCTACGAGCAGTACTTC.

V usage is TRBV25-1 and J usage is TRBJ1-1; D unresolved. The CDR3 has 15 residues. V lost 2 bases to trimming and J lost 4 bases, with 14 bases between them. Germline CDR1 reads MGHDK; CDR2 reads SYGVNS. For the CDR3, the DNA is TGTGCCAGCAGTGAAGCCTATAGAGAATCCACTGAAGCTTTCTTT. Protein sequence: CASSEAYRESTEAFF. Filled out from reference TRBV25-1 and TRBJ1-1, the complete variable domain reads EADIYQTPRYLVIGTGKKITLECSQTMGHDKMYWYQQDPGMELHLIHYSYGVNSTEKGDLSSESTVSRIRTEHFPLTLESARPSHTSQYLCASSEAYRESTEAFFGQGTRLTVV.

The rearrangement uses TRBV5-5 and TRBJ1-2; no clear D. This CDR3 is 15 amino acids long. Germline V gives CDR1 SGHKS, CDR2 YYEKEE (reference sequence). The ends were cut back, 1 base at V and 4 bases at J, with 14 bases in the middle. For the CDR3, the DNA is TGTGCCAGCAGCTTGTCCCCCTTCGGGAGCTATGGCTACACCTTC. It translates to CASSLSPFGSYGYTF. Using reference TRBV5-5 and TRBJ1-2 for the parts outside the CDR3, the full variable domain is DAGVTQSPTHLIKTRGQQVTLRCSPISGHKSVSWYQQVLGQGPQFIFQYYEKEERGRGNFPDRFSARQFPNYSSELNVNALLLGDSALYLCASSLSPFGSYGYTFGSGTRLTVV.

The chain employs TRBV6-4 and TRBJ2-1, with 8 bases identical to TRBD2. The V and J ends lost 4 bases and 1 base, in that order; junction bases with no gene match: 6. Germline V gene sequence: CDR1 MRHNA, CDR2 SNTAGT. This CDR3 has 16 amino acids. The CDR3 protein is CASSGDSGTSYNEQFF. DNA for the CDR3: TGTGCCAGCAGTGGGGATAGCGGGACATCCTACAATGAGCAGTTCTTC.

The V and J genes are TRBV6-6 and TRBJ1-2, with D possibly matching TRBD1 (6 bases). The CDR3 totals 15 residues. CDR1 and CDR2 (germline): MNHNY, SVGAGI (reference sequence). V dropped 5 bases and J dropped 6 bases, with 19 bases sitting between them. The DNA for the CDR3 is TGTGCCAGCAGTAACCCCAGGGGATCGATGGATGGCTACACCTTC. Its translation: CASSNPRGSMDGYTF.

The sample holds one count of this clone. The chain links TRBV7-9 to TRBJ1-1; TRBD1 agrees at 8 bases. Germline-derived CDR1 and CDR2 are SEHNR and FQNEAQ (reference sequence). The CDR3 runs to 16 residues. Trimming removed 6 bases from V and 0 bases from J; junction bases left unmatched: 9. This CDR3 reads CASRSDRAIVNTEAFF. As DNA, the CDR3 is TGTGCCAGCAGATCGGACAGGGCCATCGTGAACACTGAAGCTTTCTTT.

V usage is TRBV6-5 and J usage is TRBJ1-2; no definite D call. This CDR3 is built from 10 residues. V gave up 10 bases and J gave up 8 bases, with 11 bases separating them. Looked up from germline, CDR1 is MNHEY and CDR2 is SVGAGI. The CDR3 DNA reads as TGTGCCACCGATCTCAGGGGCTACACCTTC. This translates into CATDLRGYTF.

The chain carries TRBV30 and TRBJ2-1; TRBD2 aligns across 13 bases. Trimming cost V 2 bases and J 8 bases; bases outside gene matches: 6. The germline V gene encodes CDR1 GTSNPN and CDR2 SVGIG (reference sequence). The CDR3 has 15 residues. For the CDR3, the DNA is TGTGCCTGGAGTAAGGGACTAGCGGGAAGGGATGAGCAGTTCTTC. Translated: CAWSKGLAGRDEQFF.

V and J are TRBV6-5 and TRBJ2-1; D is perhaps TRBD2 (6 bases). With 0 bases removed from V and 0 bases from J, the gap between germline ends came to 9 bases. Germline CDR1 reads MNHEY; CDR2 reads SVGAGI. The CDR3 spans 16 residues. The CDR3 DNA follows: TGTGCCAGCAGTTACTCGGCCGGGAGCTCCTACAATGAGCAGTTCTTC. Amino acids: CASSYSAGSSYNEQFF.